A selection of T cell receptor beta chains follows, all from one sample in a study of OX40 agonist ivuxolimab in advanced cancers. Produced via immunoSEQ multiplex PCR; TCRdb's table is partial and in-frame only. The sample has 65,000 to 75,000 clones, about 87% seen once. The sample in question was CD4+ or CD8+ T cells sorted from blood, obtained in a trial of the OX40 agonist ivuxolimab. The source of these receptors is an adult with an advanced solid tumor such as melanoma, head and neck, liver or kidney cancer. The CDR3 runs from the conserved cysteine through the conserved F or W. Fields, in order: V gene, D gene, clone size, J gene, CDR3 protein, CDR3 DNA. D genes are given only for firm matches. Part of the rows lack a size; the others show once, few, many or a class for expanded clones.

>TRBV7-6|TRBD2|NA|TRBJ2-1
CASSSRERGSSYNEQFF
TGTGCCAGCAGCTCCCGGGAGCGGGGTAGCTCCTACAATGAGCAGTTCTTC
>TRBV30|NA|NA|TRBJ1-2
CAWSVSGGYGYTF
TGTGCCTGGAGTGTAAGCGGGGGGTATGGCTACACCTTC
>TRBV11-2|TRBD2|NA|TRBJ2-3
CASSSLGGSTDTQYF
TGTGCCAGCAGCTCCCTGGGAGGGAGCACAGATACGCAGTATTTT
>TRBV25-1|TRBD1|NA|TRBJ1-6
CASSESGGRHYNSPLHF
TGTGCCAGCAGTGAATCAGGGGGACGGCACTATAATTCACCCCTCCACTTT
>TRBV9|NA|NA|TRBJ1-3
CASSVGGLASGNTIYF
TGTGCCAGCAGCGTAGGAGGGCTGGCCTCTGGAAACACCATATATTTT
>TRBV10-1|TRBD1|NA|TRBJ1-4
CASRATGAKATNEKLFF
TGCGCCAGCAGAGCGACAGGGGCCAAAGCAACTAATGAAAAACTGTTTTTT
>TRBV29-1|TRBD1|NA|TRBJ2-3
CSVGQGADTQYF
TGCAGCGTCGGACAGGGAGCAGATACGCAGTATTTT
>TRBV19|NA|NA|TRBJ2-4
CASSIERGNIQYF
TGTGCCAGTAGTATAGAAAGGGGAAACATTCAGTACTTC
>TRBV5-1|TRBD1|NA|TRBJ1-1
CASSLFSVQGDTEAFF
TGCGCCAGCAGCTTGTTTAGTGTTCAGGGGGACACTGAAGCTTTCTTT
>TRBV10-3|NA|NA|TRBJ1-2
CAISEDSGYTF
TGTGCCATCAGTGAAGACAGTGGCTACACCTTC
>TRBV5-1|TRBD1|NA|TRBJ2-7
CASGGQGGSEQYF
TGCGCCAGCGGGGGACAGGGGGGCTCCGAGCAGTACTTC
>TRBV2|NA|NA|TRBJ1-1
CASSGHGGGRTEAFF
TGTGCCAGCAGTGGCCACGGGGGGGGGAGGACTGAAGCTTTCTTT
>TRBV7-2|TRBD2|NA|TRBJ2-2
CASRSSGLLRGGELFF
TGTGCCAGCAGAAGTAGCGGGTTACTCCGGGGCGGGGAGCTGTTTTTT
>TRBV6-5|TRBD1|NA|TRBJ1-2
CASRHGTGLYGYTF
TGTGCCAGCAGACACGGGACAGGGCTTTATGGCTACACCTTC
>TRBV5-1|NA|NA|TRBJ1-4
CASSFLRTANEKLFF
TGCGCCAGCAGCTTTTTGAGGACAGCTAATGAAAAACTGTTTTTT
>TRBV2|NA|few|TRBJ1-1
CASSVGGANTEAFF
TGTGCCAGCAGTGTCGGGGGGGCGAACACTGAAGCTTTCTTT
>TRBV2|TRBD1|NA|TRBJ2-2
CASFEVGGKLFF
TGTGCCAGCTTTGAGGTAGGGGGCAAGCTGTTTTTT
>TRBV2|NA|NA|TRBJ2-7
CAGRTESYEQYF
TGTGCCGGACGGACGGAGTCCTACGAGCAGTACTTC
>TRBV19|TRBD1|NA|TRBJ1-6
CASSRTGYNSPLHF
TGTGCCAGTTCTCGGACAGGGTATAATTCACCCCTCCACTTT
>TRBV2|TRBD1|once|TRBJ1-6
CASSGQGTDNSPLHF
TGTGCCAGCAGTGGACAGGGTACTGATAATTCACCCCTCCACTTT
>TRBV2|TRBD2|NA|TRBJ2-2
CASTAGGNTGELFF
TGTGCCAGCACGGCGGGGGGTAACACCGGGGAGCTGTTTTTT
>TRBV6-5|NA|NA|TRBJ1-3
CASSYRRGSGNTIYF
TGTGCCAGCAGTTACCGTCGGGGCTCTGGAAACACCATATATTTT
>TRBV14|NA|NA|TRBJ2-1
CASSQGGLSYNEQFF
TGTGCCAGCAGCCAAGGAGGTCTCTCCTACAATGAGCAGTTCTTC
>TRBV5-4|NA|NA|TRBJ2-2
CASSLAGRSMNTGELFF
TGTGCCAGCAGCTTGGCGGGCAGGAGTATGAACACCGGGGAGCTGTTTTTT
>TRBV11-3|TRBD1|NA|TRBJ2-7
CASSPGGAKAYEQYF
TGTGCCAGCAGCCCAGGGGGCGCAAAGGCCTACGAGCAGTACTTC
>TRBV2|TRBD2|NA|TRBJ2-5
CASSESLAGETQYF
TGTGCCAGCAGTGAAAGCCTAGCGGGAGAGACCCAGTACTTC
>TRBV9|NA|NA|TRBJ2-5
CASSAGASGGALETQYF
TGTGCCAGCAGCGCAGGCGCCTCAGGGGGGGCTTTGGAGACCCAGTACTTC
>TRBV29-1|NA|NA|TRBJ1-1
CSAGGRTEAFF
TGCAGCGCCGGGGGGAGGACTGAAGCTTTCTTT